The present entry profiles one T cell receptor (beta chain) with its context. The V gene end was trimmed by 10 bases and the J gene end by 2 bases; junction bases not matched to a gene: 4. The CDR3 sequence is 12 residues long. Per germline, CDR1 MDHEN and CDR2 SYDVKM. All of the isolated RNA was reverse transcribed, so expressed TCRB transcripts were sequenced. Clones were sequenced by immunoSEQ multiplex PCR, and TCRdb holds only the in-frame ones, with some missing. The table includes a few hundred thousand clones, roughly 16% detected once. This sample was taken from a study of beta chain features in type 1 diabetes. Turning to the study itself: Healthy donors and patients had similar age, gender and cell yields.

The sequenced material came from naive CD4+ T cells from blood. The receptor's source is a woman under 30 in good health. This rearrangement joins TRBV28 to TRBJ1-2, with TRBD1 matching over 7 bases. The DNA for the CDR3 is TGTGCCATCCCGACAGGGAACTATGGCTACACCTTC. It specifies CAIPTGNYGYTF.